This T cell receptor beta chain was identified in a study of T-cell memory formation after mild COVID-19. One entry per CDR3 protein, called by TCRdb with MiXCR from the 5' RACE reads. This sample yields approximately 440,000 distinct CDR3 sequences, of which around 18% are seen a single time; 8.4% belongs to the top ten. The V gene lost 5 bases and the J gene lost 5 bases, with 16 bases spanning the gap. This CDR3 comprises 15 residues. CDR1 and CDR2 (germline): MDHEN, SYDVKM. The chain recombines TRBV28 with TRBJ2-1; D call uncertain. Material: PBMCs or a T cell subset sorted from them (not recorded which). This sequence originates from an adult woman who had mild COVID-19 (a few samples of this study predate the infection). Cell type and time point are not known. The CDR3 protein is CASSQEAPRNNEQFF. Here the CDR3 DNA reads TGTGCCAGCAGTCAAGAGGCCCCACGGAACAATGAGCAGTTCTTC.